This entry lists 18 T cell receptor beta chains sequenced from one sample in a study of cytomegalovirus exposure and HLA in healthy donors. A multiplex PCR was run with 60 Vbeta primers and 13 Jbeta primers. Clones were sequenced by immunoSEQ multiplex PCR, and TCRdb holds only the in-frame ones, with some missing. Of 73,000 or so clones listed, under 85% are singletons. Sequences were obtained from PBMCs. Receptors were obtained from a woman aged 40 to 50 in good health and CMV-seropositive.

The chain has TRBV7-8 and TRBJ1-2, with 9 bases lining up with TRBD1. The trim removed 1 base at V and 7 bases at J, leaving 4 bases unmatched. The CDR3 is made up of 14 amino acids. Per germline, CDR1 SGHVS and CDR2 FQNEAQ. The chain's CDR3 is CASSLVDRGVGYTF. CDR3 DNA: TGTGCCAGCAGCTTAGTAGACAGGGGGGTTGGCTACACCTTC.

This rearrangement joins TRBV9 to TRBJ1-6; D is possibly TRBD1 (6 bases). CDR1 and CDR2 from the germline V gene are SGDLS and YYNGEE. This CDR3 is 14 amino acids long. Trimming took off 4 bases at V and 7 bases at J, with 12 bases between the two ends. DNA for the CDR3: TGTGCCAGCAGCCCACAGGGTAGGAATTCACCCCTCCACTTT. As protein: CASSPQGRNSPLHF. Supplemented by reference TRBV9 and TRBJ1-6, the full variable domain reads DSGVTQTPKHLITATGQRVTLRCSPRSGDLSVYWYQQSLDQGLQFLIQYYNGEERAKGNILERFSAQQFPDLHSELNLSSLELGDSALYFCASSPQGRNSPLHFGNGTRLTVT.

The CDR3 sequence: CASSFGGAPLRETQYF. The CDR3 DNA is TGTGCCAGCAGCTTCGGCGGGGCCCCCCTTAGAGAGACCCAGTACTTC. The chain employs TRBV5-4 and TRBJ2-5; tentative D call: TRBD2 (6 bases). Germline CDR1 and CDR2: SGHNT and YYREEE (reference sequence). With 2 bases removed from V and 4 bases from J, the gap between germline ends came to 18 bases. The CDR3 extends over 16 amino acids. Looking up the rest from reference TRBV5-4 and TRBJ2-5 gives the full variable domain: ETGVTQSPTHLIKTRGQQVTLRCSSQSGHNTVSWYQQALGQGPQFIFQYYREEENGRGNFPPRFSGLQFPNYSSELNVNALELDDSALYLCASSFGGAPLRETQYFGPGTRLLVL.

This clone came up many times. This chain links TRBV19 with TRBJ2-1; no reliable D call. Germline CDR1 and CDR2: LNHDA and SQIVND (reference sequence). This CDR3 spans 16 amino acids. V dropped 6 bases and J dropped 5 bases, with 20 bases sitting between them. The CDR3 here is CASSHHSKPNDNEQFF. The CDR3 DNA reads TGTGCCAGTAGCCACCACTCCAAACCGAACGACAATGAGCAGTTCTTC.

The CDR3: CASSLSQGLYGYTF. The CDR3 region has the DNA TGTGCCAGCAGCTTATCGCAGGGCCTCTATGGCTACACCTTC. V gene TRBV7-2 combines with J gene TRBJ1-2; TRBD1 is a possible D gene (5 bases). Germline V lookup: CDR1 SGHTA, CDR2 FQGNSA. The germline V and J ends were trimmed by 2 bases and 4 bases, with 11 bases remaining between them. The CDR3 has 14 residues.

For the CDR3, the DNA is TGTGCCAGTAGTATAGGAACAGGGGGCGCAAGAAACACTGAAGCTTTCTTT. It encodes CASSIGTGGARNTEAFF. The gene calls are TRBV19 and TRBJ1-1; 9 bases are shared with TRBD1. CDR3 length: 17 amino acids. J was trimmed by 2 bases and V by 1 base; bases with no gene match: 8. From germline, CDR1 is LNHDA and CDR2 SQIVND (reference sequence).

V usage is TRBV2 and J usage is TRBJ1-4; no definite D call. The CDR3 contains 11 residues. Germline V gene data show CDR1 as SNHLY and CDR2 as FYNNEI. V was clipped by 3 bases and J by 7 bases, with 3 bases between them. The CDR3 loop reads CASSEREKLFF. CDR3 nucleotide sequence: TGTGCCAGCAGTGAGCGTGAAAAACTGTTTTTT.

The chain couples TRBV18 to TRBJ1-1, with D possibly being TRBD1 (5 bases). The V gene lost 4 bases and the J gene lost 5 bases, with 14 bases spanning the gap. The germline CDR1 and CDR2 sequences are KGHSH and LQKENI. The CDR3 has 14 residues. The CDR3 region is CASSLVGGTTEAFF. The CDR3 region has the DNA TGTGCCAGCTCACTAGTTGGGGGGACGACTGAAGCTTTCTTT.

The sample holds a few counts of this clone. The genes are TRBV7-2 and TRBJ2-4; 7 nucleotides match TRBD2. CDR1 and CDR2 from the germline V gene are SGHTA and FQGNSA. Trimming at V came to 1 base and at J to 5 bases, leaving 8 bases not matched to a gene. This CDR3 has 16 residues. For the CDR3, the DNA is TGTGCCAGCAGCTTAGTAGGGGCGGGAGTACAAAACATTCAGTACTTC. Its translation: CASSLVGAGVQNIQYF.

CDR3 nucleotides: TGCGCCAGCAGCTCCAACAGGGATTCGGGCGACACCGGGGAGCTGTTTTTT. It encodes CASSSNRDSGDTGELFF. V is TRBV5-1 and J is TRBJ2-2; tentatively, D is TRBD1 (6 bases). The V end was cut by 3 bases, the J end by 3 bases, with 18 bases between. Germline CDR1 and CDR2: SGHRS and YFSETQ. The CDR3 has 17 residues.

This chain connects TRBV5-6 to TRBJ2-7; unclear D gene. V lost 0 bases, J lost 0 bases, and 7 bases lay in between. The CDR3 contains 14 residues. Looked up from germline, CDR1 is SGHDT and CDR2 is YYEEEE. This CDR3 reads CASSLGSVSYEQYF. In DNA, the CDR3 is TGTGCCAGCAGCTTGGGTTCTGTCTCCTACGAGCAGTACTTC.

The sample holds a few counts of this clone. The chain uses TRBV4-3 and TRBJ2-4, with a tentative D call TRBD2 (6 bases). The V gene's germline CDR1 is LGHNA and CDR2 YSLEER. CDR3 length: 16 amino acids. V was trimmed by 0 bases and J by 7 bases, leaving 16 bases between them. CDR3 sequence reads: CASSQEPGAGGNIQYF. The CDR3 nucleotides are TGCGCCAGCAGCCAAGAGCCCGGAGCCGGAGGGAACATTCAGTACTTC.

This clone appeared once. CDR3 residues: CASSLRGTDTQYF. CDR3 nucleotides: TGTGCCAGCAGCCTAAGAGGCACAGATACGCAGTATTTT. The chain carries TRBV6-5 and TRBJ2-3; D unclear. The ends were cut back, 6 bases at V and 1 base at J, with 8 bases in the middle. The CDR3 totals 13 residues. Germline V gives CDR1 MNHEY, CDR2 SVGAGI.

This clone was seen once. The chain employs TRBV5-1 and TRBJ2-6; TRBD1 agrees at 8 bases. Germline CDR1 is SGHRS and CDR2 is YFSETQ. V trimming: 5 bases; J trimming: 0 bases; junction bases outside the gene matches: 1. This CDR3 has 15 amino acids. CDR3 residues: CASRQGASGANVLTF. The CDR3 DNA reads as TGCGCCAGCAGGCAGGGGGCCTCTGGGGCCAACGTCCTGACTTTC.

This clone was picked up a small number of times. This chain connects TRBV5-6 to TRBJ1-1; TRBD1 matches 11 bases. The CDR3 covers 16 residues. CDR1 and CDR2 from the germline V gene are SGHDT and YYEEEE. CDR3 in amino acids: CDRSLFGTGGNTEAFF. The CDR3 coding sequence is TGTGACAGGAGCTTGTTCGGGACAGGGGGTAACACTGAAGCTTTCTTT.

This sequence joins TRBV13 and TRBJ2-1, with TRBD2 matching 10 bases. The junction had 9 bases not matched to a gene; V was cut back by 5 bases and J by 5 bases. The CDR3 runs to 16 residues. Germline V gene data show CDR1 as PRHDT and CDR2 as FYEKMQ (reference sequence). As DNA, the CDR3 is TGTGCCAGCAGCGGAACCGGGACTAGCGTAGACAATGAGCAGTTCTTC. This sequence encodes CASSGTGTSVDNEQFF.

V usage is TRBV5-6 and J usage is TRBJ1-3; the D is unclear. V gave up 0 bases and J gave up 0 bases, with 7 bases separating them. The CDR3 contains 15 residues. From germline, CDR1 is SGHDT and CDR2 YYEEEE. CDR3 loop: CASSLAPGSGNTIYF. As DNA, the CDR3 is TGTGCCAGCAGCTTGGCTCCGGGCTCTGGAAACACCATATATTTT.

The J gene is TRBJ2-5, the V gene TRBV5-1; D is possibly TRBD2 (6 bases). The CDR3 extends over 15 amino acids. Trimming shortened V by 6 bases and J by 4 bases, and 19 bases separated the two germline ends. From germline, CDR1 is SGHRS and CDR2 YFSETQ. The CDR3 DNA sequence: TGCGCCAGCAAGTCAGCGGCGGGGAGGTCAGAGACCCAGTACTTC. Amino acid sequence: CASKSAAGRSETQYF.